This T cell receptor beta chain was documented in a study of shared clonotypes between healthy human individuals. The V and J ends lost 1 base and 4 bases respectively, with 16 bases between them. Per germline, CDR1 MGHRA and CDR2 YSYEKL. CDR3 size: 16 residues. Researchers divided each subset's genomic DNA evenly across several immunoSEQ plates. Template amounts of about 270 ng DNA, approximately 30,000 T cell genomes, were employed in unsorted PBMC replicate PCRs. The table came from immunoSEQ multiplex PCR; TCRdb's copy has only in-frame clones and leaves some out. The sample contains about 480,000 clones, around 79% of which appear only once. The donor cohort consisted entirely of Caucasian adults residing in Nashville, Tennessee. Extraction of genomic DNA in unsorted samples used approximately 84 million PBMCs.

This TCR was sampled from a woman between 35 and 50 years old in good health. Some clones in this sample may be carry-over from other donors' samples. The gene calls are TRBV4-1 and TRBJ1-2, with D unresolved. Input material: PBMCs. The CDR3 DNA reads as TGCGCCAGCAGCCAAGTTCTTACTAGCGGCTCCTATGGCTACACCTTC. Translated: CASSQVLTSGSYGYTF.